What follows are 6 T cell receptor beta chains derived from one specimen sequenced in a study of prognosis after radiotherapy for stage I lung cancer. Genomic DNA served as the source from which two-round multiplex PCR generated TCR beta CDR3 amplicons. Primers targeting each individual TRBV and TRBJ gene were applied in first-round PCR. TCRdb re-called the multiplex PCR reads with MiXCR, one entry per CDR3 protein. This table holds 13,000 to 15,000 distinct CDR3 sequences, about two fifths found once. Sequenced here: PBMCs, sampled before or after stereotactic body radiation therapy (not recorded which). These receptors came from a donor over 45 with non-small cell lung cancer.

The rearrangement joins TRBV28 to TRBJ2-7, with D perhaps matching TRBD2 (5 bases). Germline V gene data show CDR1 as MDHEN and CDR2 as SYDVKM. V was shortened by 6 bases and J by 4 bases, with 13 bases between the two germline ends. The CDR3 covers 13 residues. The CDR3 DNA follows: TGTGCCAGCAGCCTAGCTCCCTTGTACGAGCAGTACTTC. It encodes CASSLAPLYEQYF.

On this clonotype: A far more abundant clone sits one base away, making this likely a read error. The chain recombines TRBV7-9 with TRBJ2-1; 8 nucleotides match TRBD2. Germline-derived CDR1 and CDR2 are SEHNR and FQNEAQ (reference sequence). The CDR3 covers 15 residues. V shed 2 bases, J shed 7 bases, and the junction held 7 bases outside the gene matches. CDR3 bases: TGTGCCAGCAGCTTAAATGTGACTAGCGAAAATGAGCAGTTCTTC. It encodes CASSLNVTSENEQFF.

On this clonotype itself: A single base is all that separates this from a far larger clone, so a read error is likely. The chain is built from TRBV6-9 and TRBJ2-3; 12 nucleotides align to TRBD2. V was pared by 7 bases and J by 7 bases, with 9 bases of the junction left unmatched. The CDR3 contains 15 residues. Germline V lookup: CDR1 MNHGY, CDR2 SVAAGI. The CDR3 DNA is TGTGCCAGCATCCCTAGCGGGGGGGCGGGATATACGCAGTATTTT. Its translation is CASIPSGGAGYTQYF.

This chain connects TRBV14 to TRBJ1-2, with D unclear. Between the trimmed V and J ends, which lost 4 bases and 0 bases, there was a span of 12 bases. The CDR3 length is 15 residues. Germline-derived CDR1 and CDR2 are SGHDN and FVKESK. In DNA form, the CDR3 reads TGTGCCAGCAGCCTAAATCTGGGAGCTAACTATGGCTACACCTTC. It specifies CASSLNLGANYGYTF.

Details on this clonotype: At one of its ends the junction is not consistent with the germline gene, which may arise from a read error. This chain uses TRBV19 with TRBJ2-7; D is undetermined. The CDR3 has 13 residues. CDR1 LNHDA and CDR2 SQIVND come from the germline V gene (reference sequence). CDR3 protein: CDSSTQITYEQYF. DNA of the CDR3: TGTGACAGTAGTACCCAGATTACCTACGAGCAGTACTTC.

This clonotype has a count of ten or more. CDR3 DNA: TGTGCCATCAGTGACAACAGCCTGAAGACCTACGAGCAGTACTTC. Translation gives CAISDNSLKTYEQYF. The chain carries TRBV10-3 and TRBJ2-7, with D unclear. The CDR3 spans 15 residues. Germline-derived CDR1 and CDR2 are ENHRY and SYGVKD. V lost 3 bases and J lost 2, with 14 bases in between.